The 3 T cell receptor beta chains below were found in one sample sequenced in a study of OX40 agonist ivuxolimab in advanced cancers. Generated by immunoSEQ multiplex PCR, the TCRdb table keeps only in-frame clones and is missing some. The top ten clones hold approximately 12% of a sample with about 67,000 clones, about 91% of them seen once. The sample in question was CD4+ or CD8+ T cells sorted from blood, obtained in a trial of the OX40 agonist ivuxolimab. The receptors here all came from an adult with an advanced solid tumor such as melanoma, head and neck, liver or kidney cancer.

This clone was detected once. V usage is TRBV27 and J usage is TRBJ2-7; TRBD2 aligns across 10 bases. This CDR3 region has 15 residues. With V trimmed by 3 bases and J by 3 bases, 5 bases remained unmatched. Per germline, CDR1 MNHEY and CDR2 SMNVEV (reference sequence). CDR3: CASSFGASGSYEQYF. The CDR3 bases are TGTGCCAGCAGTTTTGGGGCTAGCGGGAGCTACGAGCAGTACTTC.

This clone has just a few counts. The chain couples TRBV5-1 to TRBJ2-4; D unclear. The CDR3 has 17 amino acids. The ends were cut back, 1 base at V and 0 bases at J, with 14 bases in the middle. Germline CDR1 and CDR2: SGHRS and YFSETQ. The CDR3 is CASSLSASFLAKNIQYF. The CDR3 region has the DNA TGCGCCAGCAGCTTGTCCGCGTCGTTTTTAGCCAAAAACATTCAGTACTTC.

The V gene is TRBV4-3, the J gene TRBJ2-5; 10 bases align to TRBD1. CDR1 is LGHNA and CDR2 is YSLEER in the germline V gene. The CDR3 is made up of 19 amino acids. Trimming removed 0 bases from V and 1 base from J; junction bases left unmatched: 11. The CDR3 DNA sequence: TGCGCCAGCAGCCAAGATTGGGGACAGGGGCAACCATCCCAAGAGACCCAGTACTTC. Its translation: CASSQDWGQGQPSQETQYF.